The rows below give T cell receptor beta chains drawn from one sample of a study of blood T cell repertoires in COVID-19. Here immunoSEQ multiplex PCR was the method, and the copy in TCRdb shows in-frame clones only, minus some. Of about 150,000 clones detected, around 90% appear once; the ten largest clones hold about 0.55%. Sequencing was done on a sample of peripheral blood. These receptors originate from a man aged 50 or older with acute or convalescent COVID-19. Each CDR3 is given with its conserved first and last residue. D genes are given only for firm matches. Part of the rows lack a size; the others show once, few, many or a class for expanded clones.

v_gene	j_gene	d_gene	abundance	CDR3nt	CDR3aa
TRBV7-9	TRBJ1-5	-	-	TGTGCCAGCAGCTTTTATCAGGGCGGAAGCAATCAGCCCCAGCATTTT	CASSFYQGGSNQPQHF
TRBV19	TRBJ1-2	-	-	TGTGCCAGTACCATCACCGGGTCCTCCTATGGCTACACCTTC	CASTITGSSYGYTF
TRBV5-5	TRBJ2-5	-	-	TGTGCCAGCAGCTTGGATGGGCAGCCCCAAGAGACCCAGTACTTC	CASSLDGQPQETQYF
TRBV29-1	TRBJ1-1	-	-	TGCAGCGTTGAGGGGCAGGACAACACTGAAGCTTTCTTT	CSVEGQDNTEAFF
TRBV5-1	TRBJ1-2	-	-	TGCGCCAGCAGCCCGCAGGTCCCGGCAGAGTATGGCTACACCTTC	CASSPQVPAEYGYTF
TRBV6-5	TRBJ2-3	TRBD2	-	TGTGCCAGCAGGGCTAGCGGTTCTAGCACAGATACGCAGTATTTT	CASRASGSSTDTQYF
TRBV7-9	TRBJ1-2	-	-	TGTGCCAGCAGCTTAGCCGGGCAGGGTTTCAACTATGGCTACACCTTC	CASSLAGQGFNYGYTF
TRBV10-1	TRBJ1-1	-	-	TGCGCCAGCAGTGATCCAGGGGAGAGGGAAGCTTTCTTT	CASSDPGEREAFF
TRBV7-6	TRBJ2-7	TRBD1	once	TGTGCCAGCAGCTTAGGGATTGGGACAGGAGGGGAGCAGTACTTC	CASSLGIGTGGEQYF
TRBV9	TRBJ2-2	-	-	TGTGCCAGCAGCGTAGCGGGGAGCGCGAACACCGGGGAGCTGTTTTTT	CASSVAGSANTGELFF
TRBV5-1	TRBJ1-3	-	-	TGCGCCAGCAGCTTGGGGGGCAAGGACACCATATATTTT	CASSLGGKDTIYF
TRBV7-2	TRBJ1-1	TRBD1	few	TGTGCCAGCAGCAAACAGGGGGGGAACACTGAAGCTTTCTTT	CASSKQGGNTEAFF
TRBV5-1	TRBJ2-2	-	-	TGCGCCAGCAGTTGGTCGGGCAGGGATATCGGGGAGCTGTTTTTT	CASSWSGRDIGELFF
TRBV5-5	TRBJ2-6	-	-	TGTGCCAGCAGCTTGAGTACAGAACCTGGGGCCAACGTCCTGACTTTC	CASSLSTEPGANVLTF
TRBV2	TRBJ2-3	TRBD1	-	TGTGCCAGCAGCTTTACTACAGGGGAGTCGACGCAGTATTTT	CASSFTTGESTQYF
TRBV30	TRBJ2-2	-	-	TGTGCCTGGAAGTTGGCTGGGACTTTCACCGGGGAGCTGTTTTTT	CAWKLAGTFTGELFF
TRBV2	TRBJ2-3	TRBD2	-	TGTGCCAGCAGACCGGGACTAGTTACAGATACGCAGTATTTT	CASRPGLVTDTQYF
TRBV4-3	TRBJ1-5	TRBD1	-	TGCGCCAGCAGCTTTGGACAGGGACAGCCCCAGCATTTT	CASSFGQGQPQHF
TRBV5-1	TRBJ2-1	TRBD1	-	TGCGCCAGCAGCTTCGACAGGGGGCCTTACAATGAGCAGTTCTTC	CASSFDRGPYNEQFF
TRBV6-5	TRBJ1-6	-	-	TGTGCCAGCAGGGCAGGGGATTCACCCCTCCACTTT	CASRAGDSPLHF
TRBV27	TRBJ2-3	TRBD2	-	TGTGCCAGCGGGACTAGCCCGGCGGATACGCAGTATTTT	CASGTSPADTQYF
TRBV20-1	TRBJ2-3	-	-	TGCAGTGCTAGACACACAGATACGCAGTATTTT	CSARHTDTQYF
TRBV5-1	TRBJ2-1	-	-	TGCGCCAGCAGCCTGGGCAGCGGACCATACAATGAGCAGTTCTTC	CASSLGSGPYNEQFF
TRBV4-1	TRBJ2-1	TRBD2	-	TGCGCCAGCAGCCAAGGGAGGACTAGCGCCGACAATGAGCAGTTCTTC	CASSQGRTSADNEQFF
TRBV6-5	TRBJ1-1	TRBD1	-	TGTGCCAGCAGTAGGACAGGGCTGAACACTGAAGCTTTCTTT	CASSRTGLNTEAFF
TRBV7-8	TRBJ2-5	TRBD2	once	TGTGCCAGCTCGGCGGGAGGGAAAGAGACCCAGTACTTC	CASSAGGKETQYF
TRBV15	TRBJ1-6	TRBD1	-	TGTGCCACCAGCAGAGACAGGGACAGGGATAATTCACCCCTCCACTTT	CATSRDRDRDNSPLHF
TRBV5-1	TRBJ2-1	TRBD1	-	TGCGCCAGCAGCCAGGGACAGTCTCTTAGATATAGGCAGTTCTTC	CASSQGQSLRYRQFF
TRBV28	TRBJ1-2	TRBD1	-	TGTGCCAGCAGTTTAGATATTGGGACAGGGGGCGTCTATGGCTACACCTTC	CASSLDIGTGGVYGYTF
TRBV10-3	TRBJ2-2	TRBD2	-	TGTGCCATCAGCGCCGGGACTAGCTTCGCCGGGGAGCTGTTTTTT	CAISAGTSFAGELFF
TRBV29-1	TRBJ1-2	-	-	TGCAGCGTGACGGGGGAGGGCTACACCTTC	CSVTGEGYTF
TRBV30	TRBJ2-4	TRBD1	-	TGTGCCTGGAGCCCCAGACAGGGGGCCACCCCAAACATTCAGTACTTC	CAWSPRQGATPNIQYF
TRBV2	TRBJ1-2	TRBD1	-	TGTGCCAGCAAAACCGACAGGGTTGGCTACACCTTC	CASKTDRVGYTF
TRBV5-1	TRBJ2-3	-	-	TGCGCCAGCAGCTTGGTGGGCGGGGGCACAGATACGCAGTATTTT	CASSLVGGGTDTQYF
TRBV19	TRBJ2-7	TRBD2	-	TGTGCCAGTAGTAGGGGAGGGCTCGAGCAGTACTTC	CASSRGGLEQYF
TRBV5-1	TRBJ2-1	TRBD2	once	TGCGCCAGCAGCTTTCCTAGCGGGATCCCCTACAATGAGCAGTTCTTC	CASSFPSGIPYNEQFF
TRBV5-8	TRBJ1-4	-	-	TGTGCCAGCAGCTTGGGCAGGGGAGAAAAACTGTTTTTT	CASSLGRGEKLFF
TRBV30	TRBJ1-6	-	-	TGTGCCTGGAGTGCCGGCAGGGTTGATTCACCCCTCCACTTT	CAWSAGRVDSPLHF
TRBV12-5	TRBJ2-5	-	-	TGTGCTAGTGGTTTGATTCACACGGGACAAGGGGACCAAGAGACCCAGTACTTC	CASGLIHTGQGDQETQYF
TRBV12-3/TRBV12-4	TRBJ2-1	-	-	TGTGCCAGCACTCGGGACTACAATGAGCAGTTCTTC	CASTRDYNEQFF
TRBV3-1/TRBV3-2	TRBJ2-2	TRBD1	-	TGTGCCAGCAGCCATCTTTCGGGACAGGGGGCAGGGGAGCTGTTTTTT	CASSHLSGQGAGELFF
TRBV13	TRBJ1-3	TRBD1	-	TGTGCCAGCAGCCCCGACAGGGGGCCTGGAAACACCATATATTTT	CASSPDRGPGNTIYF
TRBV28	TRBJ1-1	-	-	TGTGCCAGCAGTTTATTGAAGGGGTACACTGAAGCTTTCTTT	CASSLLKGYTEAFF
TRBV15	TRBJ1-5	-	-	TGTGCCACCAGCAGAGACAATCGGAATCAGCCCCAGCATTTT	CATSRDNRNQPQHF
TRBV6-5	TRBJ1-5	-	-	TGTGCCAGCAGTTACTCCCAGGGTGAGCAGCCCCAGCATTTT	CASSYSQGEQPQHF
TRBV7-9	TRBJ2-1	TRBD2	-	TGTGCCAGCAGCCCTCTAGGCGGGGGGATTTACAATGAGCAGTTCTTC	CASSPLGGGIYNEQFF
TRBV19	TRBJ2-4	-	-	TGTGCCAGTAGTGCCCTGGACGGGGTAGCCAAAAACATTCAGTACTTC	CASSALDGVAKNIQYF
TRBV10-1	TRBJ2-7	-	-	TGCGCCAGCAGTGAGTACCAGGGTACCTACGAGCAGTACTTC	CASSEYQGTYEQYF
TRBV15	TRBJ1-1	-	-	TGTGCCACCAGCAGAGACGTTGCCCCGGGGACTGAAGCTTTCTTT	CATSRDVAPGTEAFF
TRBV4-1	TRBJ1-5	-	-	TGCGCCAGCAGCCAAGAGGACACACATCAGCCCCAGCATTTT	CASSQEDTHQPQHF
TRBV9	TRBJ2-1	-	-	TGTGCCAGCAGCGTAGACAGACACAATAATGAGCAGCAGTTCTTC	CASSVDRHNNEQQFF
TRBV28	TRBJ1-5	-	-	TGTGCCAGCAGTCCACTTAGGCCAGGGCGGAATCAGCCCCAGCATTTT	CASSPLRPGRNQPQHF
TRBV6-2/TRBV6-3	TRBJ2-3	TRBD2	-	TGTGCCAGCAGCCCCAGTCTAGCGGGTCAACGGGGGGGTAGCACAGATACGCAGTATTTT	CASSPSLAGQRGGSTDTQYF
TRBV5-1	TRBJ1-5	TRBD1	-	TGCGCCAGCAGCTTGGGGGATTTAAGAGGGGGCGGGAATCAGCCCCAGCATTTT	CASSLGDLRGGGNQPQHF